The 18 T cell receptor beta chains listed next were all sequenced from one sample in a study of blood T cell repertoires in COVID-19. Sequencing used immunoSEQ multiplex PCR; TCRdb keeps in-frame clones, though not all of them. The repertoire holds under 60,000 clones, with approximately 82% as singletons. Material: peripheral blood. These receptors were obtained from a human donor in a cohort sampled during active COVID-19.

This sequence joins TRBV7-2 and TRBJ2-1, with TRBD2 identical over 8 bases. V trimming: 4 bases; J trimming: 8 bases; junction bases outside the gene matches: 7. This CDR3 spans 14 amino acids. CDR1 and CDR2 from the germline V gene are SGHTA and FQGNSA. Written as DNA, the CDR3 is TGTGCCAGCAGCTCGGGACTAGGGGTGGATGAGCAGTTCTTC. It codes for CASSSGLGVDEQFF.

The gene calls are TRBV5-1 and TRBJ1-2; no reliable D call. Trimming shortened V by 1 base and J by 4 bases, and 14 bases separated the two germline ends. The CDR3 is 15 amino acids. CDR1 is SGHRS, CDR2 YFSETQ, per germline. The CDR3 nucleotides are TGCGCCAGCAGCTTGCCTGGCAGGCTGCCCTATGGCTACACCTTC. Protein: CASSLPGRLPYGYTF.

This clone was detected a few times. This chain uses TRBV7-9 with TRBJ1-4, with D unclear. This CDR3 spans 16 amino acids. Trimming left V 3 bases short and J 0 bases short, with 11 bases between. Germline-derived CDR1 and CDR2 are SEHNR and FQNEAQ (reference sequence). The CDR3 spells CASSFDLNPTNEKLFF. CDR3 nucleotide sequence: TGTGCCAGCAGCTTTGACTTAAACCCAACTAATGAAAAACTGTTTTTT.

The chain has TRBV19 and TRBJ2-3; 9 bases are shared with TRBD1. Germline lookup yields CDR1 LNHDA and CDR2 SQIVND (reference sequence). The trim removed 3 bases at V and 8 bases at J, leaving 6 bases unmatched. The CDR3 length is 14 residues. CDR3 sequence reads: CASSIGQGLATQYF. The CDR3, as DNA: TGTGCCAGTAGTATCGGACAGGGGTTGGCTACGCAGTATTTT.

CDR3 residues: CASSQARDTIEAFF. The CDR3 region has the DNA TGTGCCAGCAGCCAAGCCCGGGACACTATTGAAGCTTTCTTT. The gene calls are TRBV3-1 (or the pseudogene TRBV3-2) and TRBJ1-1; D possibly corresponds to TRBD1 (6 bases). CDR3 length: 14 residues. Germline V gives CDR1 LGHDT, CDR2 YNNKEL (reference sequence). V lost 1 base to trimming and J lost 7 bases, with 13 bases between them.

This clone was recorded a few times. V is TRBV3-1 (or the pseudogene TRBV3-2) and J is TRBJ2-4, with D perhaps TRBD1 (5 bases). V lost 6 bases, J lost 4 bases, and 10 bases lay in between. This CDR3 is built from 13 residues. Germline lookup yields CDR1 LGHDT and CDR2 YNNKEL (reference sequence). CDR3 coding DNA: TGTGCCAGCAGTCCCGACAGTAAAAACATTCAGTACTTC. This codes for CASSPDSKNIQYF.

The rearrangement uses TRBV12-3 or TRBV12-4 and TRBJ1-1; D gene uncertain. The V gene lost 7 bases and the J gene lost 1 base, with 10 bases spanning the gap. CDR3 length: 13 residues. The CDR3 spells CASTPRGNTEAFF. DNA of the CDR3: TGTGCCAGCACCCCCCGGGGGAACACTGAAGCTTTCTTT.

V and J are TRBV30 and TRBJ1-5; 11 bases fit TRBD1. CDR1 and CDR2 from the germline V gene are GTSNPN and SVGIG (reference sequence). V lost 1 base, J lost 7 bases, and 3 bases stayed unmatched. This CDR3 has 14 amino acids. In nucleotides, the CDR3 is TGTGCCTGGAGTGGGACAGGGGGCTGGCAGCCCCAGCATTTT. Its translation is CAWSGTGGWQPQHF.

This clone was seen more than once but under ten times. V is TRBV12-3 or TRBV12-4 and J is TRBJ1-1; TRBD1 is a possible D gene (6 bases). CDR3 size: 13 residues. Trimming cost V 5 bases and J 5 bases, with 12 bases left between them. The CDR3: CASSLLQGTEAFF. CDR3 DNA sequence: TGTGCCAGCAGTCTACTGCAGGGGACTGAAGCTTTCTTT.

CDR3 loop: CASSLGQRMNSPLHF. CDR3 bases: TGTGCCAGCAGTTTGGGACAGAGAATGAATTCACCCCTCCACTTT. V gene TRBV27 combines with J gene TRBJ1-6; 7 nucleotides match TRBD1. Trimming took 3 bases from V and 7 from J; bases not matched to a gene: 6. This CDR3 is 15 amino acids long. Germline V lookup: CDR1 MNHEY, CDR2 SMNVEV (reference sequence).

The chain uses TRBV6-4 and TRBJ2-5, with D tentatively TRBD2 (6 bases). CDR3 length: 13 residues. Trimming pared 7 bases from V and 2 bases from J, leaving 11 bases between. The germline V gene encodes CDR1 MRHNA and CDR2 SNTAGT. CDR3 coding DNA: TGTGCCAGCACCCCCGGGGGTCAAGAGACCCAGTACTTC. It encodes CASTPGGQETQYF.

The chain employs TRBV20-1 and TRBJ2-1; 7 bases are a match to TRBD2. V was pared by 3 bases and J by 1 base, with 9 bases of the junction left unmatched. The CDR3 is 16 amino acids. CDR1 and CDR2 from the germline V gene are DFQATT and SNEGSKA (reference sequence). In nucleotides, the CDR3 is TGCAGTGCTAGTGCGCGGGGGAGAGAATCCTACAATGAGCAGTTCTTC. Translation gives CSASARGRESYNEQFF.

The rearrangement uses TRBV30 and TRBJ2-7, with 9 bases fitting TRBD1. Germline V gives CDR1 GTSNPN, CDR2 SVGIG (reference sequence). CDR3 length equals 15 residues. Trimming at V came to 0 bases and at J to 2 bases, leaving 5 bases not matched to a gene. CDR3 sequence (DNA): TGTGCCTGGAGTGTAGGACAGGGGAGGCCCTACGAGCAGTACTTC. It codes for CAWSVGQGRPYEQYF.

The gene calls are TRBV23-1 and TRBJ1-1; D gene unclear. TRBV23-1 has ORF status, its function being uncertain. The CDR3 spans 15 residues. V lost 10 bases and J lost 4, with 22 bases in between. CDR3 loop: CATHRANSRGTEAFF. The CDR3 DNA reads TGCGCCACTCACCGGGCTAATTCGCGGGGCACTGAAGCTTTCTTT.

The V and J genes are TRBV5-6 and TRBJ2-7; TRBD1 matches at 12 bases. V shed 2 bases, J shed 5 bases, and the junction held 8 bases outside the gene matches. Germline CDR1 and CDR2: SGHDT and YYEEEE. This CDR3 has 16 residues. CDR3 protein: CASSFPGGQGAHEQYF. The CDR3 bases are TGTGCCAGCAGCTTCCCGGGGGGACAGGGGGCCCACGAGCAGTACTTC.

The rearrangement uses TRBV6-1 and TRBJ1-1; TRBD1 matches 8 bases. CDR1 is MNHNS, CDR2 SASEGT, per germline. The CDR3 spans 14 residues. Trimming removed 2 bases from V and 5 bases from J; junction bases left unmatched: 4. Written as DNA, the CDR3 is TGTGCCAGCAGTGAACAGGGGGCAGGGACTGAAGCTTTCTTT. Amino acid sequence: CASSEQGAGTEAFF.

This clone was observed once. The chain has TRBV12-3 or TRBV12-4 and TRBJ1-2; D is perhaps TRBD1 (5 bases). V lost 8 bases and J 6 bases, leaving 13 bases between the germline ends. This CDR3 has 12 amino acids. CDR3: CASEGEYDGYTF. The CDR3, as DNA: TGTGCCAGCGAAGGGGAATATGATGGCTACACCTTC.

The V and J genes are TRBV7-2 and TRBJ1-6; no clear D gene. Germline CDR1 SGHTA, CDR2 FQGNSA. Trimming shortened V by 1 base and J by 9 bases, and 7 bases separated the two germline ends. This CDR3 is 13 amino acids long. The CDR3 coding sequence is TGTGCCAGCAGCTTAGTAAGAGGTTCACCCCTCCACTTT. This gives the protein CASSLVRGSPLHF.